This T cell receptor (beta chain) was captured by sequencing in a study of patients and donors after allogeneic stem cell transplantation. This clonotype was found a few times. CDR1 is KGHSH, CDR2 LQKENI, per germline. The V end lost 6 bases, the J end lost 0 bases, and 12 bases lay between the germline ends. The CDR3 sequence is 14 residues long. TCRdb itself ran the RT-PCR reads through MiXCR, one entry per CDR3 protein. The sample has approximately 430,000 distinct CDR3 sequences, 15% to 20% seen once. Material: blood, either unsorted or a sorted T cell fraction (not recorded which). The chain uses TRBV18 and TRBJ2-7, with D tentatively TRBD1 (6 bases). The TCR sequence derives from a human donor who was either an allogeneic HSCT recipient or a stem cell or donor lymphocyte infusion donor (not recorded which). It is not recorded whose cells these are; they may come from a transplant donor. The CDR3 DNA follows: TGTGCCAGCTCGGCCGGGACAACCTCCTACGAGCAGTACTTC. This codes for CASSAGTTSYEQYF.